These 2 T cell receptor beta chains share one sample of origin, sequenced in a study of blood T cell repertoires in COVID-19. The protocol was immunoSEQ multiplex PCR, while the TCRdb copy is restricted to in-frame clones and leaves out a portion. Here the sample spans over 120,000 clones, roughly 81% being singletons. Material: peripheral blood. Receptor source: a woman aged 45-59 years with active or convalescent COVID-19.

Concerning this clone: Since a much larger clone is just one base distant, this may be a read error. The chain joins TRBV2 to TRBJ2-1; 7 bases line up with TRBD2. Germline V gene lookup returns CDR1 SNHLY and CDR2 FYNNEI. The CDR3 has 16 residues. The junction had 10 bases not matched to a gene; V was cut back by 1 base and J by 7 bases. CDR3 DNA: TGTGCCAGCAGTGAAGGACTAGTGGGGGGGTATAATGAGCAGTTCTTC. Its protein is CASSEGLVGGYNEQFF. Based on the CDR3 plus reference TRBV2 and TRBJ2-1, the full variable domain is EPEVTQTPSHQVTQMGQEVILRCVPISNHLYFYWYRQILGQKVEFLVSFYNNEISEKSEIFDDQFSVERPDGSNFTLKIRSTKLEDSAMYFCASSEGLVGGYNEQFFGPGTRLTVL.

The J gene is TRBJ2-7, the V gene TRBV28; 9 bases align to TRBD1. The CDR3 is made up of 16 amino acids. The trim removed 2 bases at V and 3 bases at J, leaving 8 bases unmatched. The germline CDR1 and CDR2 sequences are MDHEN and SYDVKM. Here the CDR3 reads CASSLLQGAGIYEQYF. CDR3 DNA sequence: TGTGCCAGCAGTTTACTACAGGGGGCCGGGATCTACGAGCAGTACTTC.